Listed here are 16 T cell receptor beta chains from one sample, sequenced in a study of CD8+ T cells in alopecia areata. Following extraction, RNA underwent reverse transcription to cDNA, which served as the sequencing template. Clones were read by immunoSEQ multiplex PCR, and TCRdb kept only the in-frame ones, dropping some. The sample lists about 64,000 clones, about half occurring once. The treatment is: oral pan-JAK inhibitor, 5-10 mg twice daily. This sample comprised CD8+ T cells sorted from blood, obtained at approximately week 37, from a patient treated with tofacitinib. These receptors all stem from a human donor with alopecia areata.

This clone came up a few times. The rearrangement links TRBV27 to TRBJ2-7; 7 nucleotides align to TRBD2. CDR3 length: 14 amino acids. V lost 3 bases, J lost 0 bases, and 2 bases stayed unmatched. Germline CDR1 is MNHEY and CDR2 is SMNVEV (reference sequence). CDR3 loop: CASSFRGSSYEQYF. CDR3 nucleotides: TGTGCCAGCAGTTTCCGCGGGAGCTCCTACGAGCAGTACTTC.

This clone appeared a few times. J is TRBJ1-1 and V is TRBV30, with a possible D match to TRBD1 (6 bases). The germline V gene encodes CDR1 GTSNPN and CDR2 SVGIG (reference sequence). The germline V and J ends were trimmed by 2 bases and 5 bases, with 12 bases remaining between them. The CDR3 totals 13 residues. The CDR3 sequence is CAWSKGVGTEAFF. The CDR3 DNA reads TGTGCCTGGAGTAAGGGGGTAGGGACTGAAGCTTTCTTT.

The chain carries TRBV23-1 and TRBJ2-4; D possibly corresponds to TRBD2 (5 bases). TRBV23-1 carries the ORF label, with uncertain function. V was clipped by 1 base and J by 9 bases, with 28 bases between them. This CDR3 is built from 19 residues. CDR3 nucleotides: TGCGCCAGCAGTCAATATGTCCTTAAGGGAGCCGGTGCGGATTCCATTCAGTACTTC. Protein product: CASSQYVLKGAGADSIQYF.

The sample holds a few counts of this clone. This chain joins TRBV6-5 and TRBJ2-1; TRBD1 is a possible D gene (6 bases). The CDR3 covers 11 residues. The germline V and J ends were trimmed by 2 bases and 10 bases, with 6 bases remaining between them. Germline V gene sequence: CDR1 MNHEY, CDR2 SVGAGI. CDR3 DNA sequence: TGTGCCAGCAGTTACGGGGGCGAGCAGTTCTTC. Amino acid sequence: CASSYGGEQFF.

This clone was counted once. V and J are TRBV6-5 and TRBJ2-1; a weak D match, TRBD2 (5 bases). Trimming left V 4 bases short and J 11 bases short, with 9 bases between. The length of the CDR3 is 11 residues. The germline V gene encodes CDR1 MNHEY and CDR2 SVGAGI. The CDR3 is CASSSSGKQFF. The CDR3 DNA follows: TGTGCCAGCAGTTCATCGGGGAAGCAGTTCTTC.

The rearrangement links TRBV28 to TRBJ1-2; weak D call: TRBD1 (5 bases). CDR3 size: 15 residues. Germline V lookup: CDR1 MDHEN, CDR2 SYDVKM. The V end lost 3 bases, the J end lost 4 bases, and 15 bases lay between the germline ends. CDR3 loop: CASSFSFLGTYGYTF. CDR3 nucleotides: TGTGCCAGCAGTTTTAGTTTTCTGGGGACCTATGGCTACACCTTC.

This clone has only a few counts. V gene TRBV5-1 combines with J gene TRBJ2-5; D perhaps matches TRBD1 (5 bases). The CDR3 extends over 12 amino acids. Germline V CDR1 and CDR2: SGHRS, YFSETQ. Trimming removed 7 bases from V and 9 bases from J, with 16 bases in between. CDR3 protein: CASLGMEGAQYF. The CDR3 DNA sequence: TGCGCCAGCCTGGGCATGGAAGGGGCCCAGTACTTC.

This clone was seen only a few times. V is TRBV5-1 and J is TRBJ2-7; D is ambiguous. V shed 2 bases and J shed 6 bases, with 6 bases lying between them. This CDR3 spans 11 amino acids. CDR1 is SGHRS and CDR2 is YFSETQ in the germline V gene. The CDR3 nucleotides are TGCGCCAGCAGCTTCGGGCGCGAGCAGTACTTC. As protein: CASSFGREQYF.

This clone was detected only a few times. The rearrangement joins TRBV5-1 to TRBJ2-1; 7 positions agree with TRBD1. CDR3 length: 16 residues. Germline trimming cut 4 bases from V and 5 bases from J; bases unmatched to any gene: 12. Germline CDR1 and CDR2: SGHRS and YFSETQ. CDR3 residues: CASSPLSTGENNEQFF. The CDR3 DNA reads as TGCGCCAGCAGCCCACTGTCAACAGGGGAGAACAATGAGCAGTTCTTC.

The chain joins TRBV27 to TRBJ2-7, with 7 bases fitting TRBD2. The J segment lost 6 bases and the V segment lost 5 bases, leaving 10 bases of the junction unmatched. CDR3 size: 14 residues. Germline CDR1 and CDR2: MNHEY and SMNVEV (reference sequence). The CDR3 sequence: CASSLLAASGEQYF. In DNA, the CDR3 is TGTGCCAGCAGTCTCCTAGCGGCCTCGGGCGAGCAGTACTTC.

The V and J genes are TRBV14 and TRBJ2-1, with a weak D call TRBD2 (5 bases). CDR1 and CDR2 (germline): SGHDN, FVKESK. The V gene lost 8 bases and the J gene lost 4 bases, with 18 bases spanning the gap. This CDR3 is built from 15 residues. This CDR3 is CASSDRSTNYNEQFF. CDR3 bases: TGTGCCAGCTCGGACCGCTCGACTAATTACAATGAGCAGTTCTTC.

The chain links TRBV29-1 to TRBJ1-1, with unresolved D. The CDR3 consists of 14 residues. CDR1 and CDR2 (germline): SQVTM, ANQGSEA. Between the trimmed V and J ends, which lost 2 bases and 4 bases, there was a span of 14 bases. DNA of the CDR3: TGCAGCGTTGAATATGAAGCGGGTGGCACTGAAGCTTTCTTT. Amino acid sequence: CSVEYEAGGTEAFF.

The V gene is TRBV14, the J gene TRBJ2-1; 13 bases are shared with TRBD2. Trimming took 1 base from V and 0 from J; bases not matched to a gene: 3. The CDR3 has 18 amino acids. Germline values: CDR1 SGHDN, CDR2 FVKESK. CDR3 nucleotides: TGTGCCAGCAGCCAAGGGACTAGCGGGAGCCGCTCCTACAATGAGCAGTTCTTC. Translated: CASSQGTSGSRSYNEQFF.

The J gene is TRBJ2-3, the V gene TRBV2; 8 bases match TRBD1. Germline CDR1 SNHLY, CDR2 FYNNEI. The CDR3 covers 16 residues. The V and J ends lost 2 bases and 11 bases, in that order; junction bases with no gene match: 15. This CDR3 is CASSEIVGTGEFVQYF. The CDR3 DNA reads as TGTGCCAGCAGTGAAATTGTCGGGACAGGAGAATTCGTGCAGTATTTT.

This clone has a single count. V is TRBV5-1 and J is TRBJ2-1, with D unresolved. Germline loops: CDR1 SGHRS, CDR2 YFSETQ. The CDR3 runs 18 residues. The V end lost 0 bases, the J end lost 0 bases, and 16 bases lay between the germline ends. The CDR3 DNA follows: TGCGCCAGCAGCTTGGTTCTCCCAGGAGCTCGCTCCTACAATGAGCAGTTCTTC. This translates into CASSLVLPGARSYNEQFF. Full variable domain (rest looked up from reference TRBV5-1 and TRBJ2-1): KAGVTQTPRYLIKTRGQQVTLSCSPISGHRSVSWYQQTPGQGLQFLFEYFSETQRNKGNFPGRFSGRQFSNSRSEMNVSTLELGDSALYLCASSLVLPGARSYNEQFFGPGTRLTVL.

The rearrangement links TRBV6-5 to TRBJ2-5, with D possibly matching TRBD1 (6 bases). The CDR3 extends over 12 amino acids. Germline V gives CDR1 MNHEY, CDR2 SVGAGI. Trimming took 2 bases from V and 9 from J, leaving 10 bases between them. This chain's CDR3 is CASSYDDRSQYF. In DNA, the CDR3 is TGTGCCAGCAGTTACGATGACAGGTCCCAGTACTTC.